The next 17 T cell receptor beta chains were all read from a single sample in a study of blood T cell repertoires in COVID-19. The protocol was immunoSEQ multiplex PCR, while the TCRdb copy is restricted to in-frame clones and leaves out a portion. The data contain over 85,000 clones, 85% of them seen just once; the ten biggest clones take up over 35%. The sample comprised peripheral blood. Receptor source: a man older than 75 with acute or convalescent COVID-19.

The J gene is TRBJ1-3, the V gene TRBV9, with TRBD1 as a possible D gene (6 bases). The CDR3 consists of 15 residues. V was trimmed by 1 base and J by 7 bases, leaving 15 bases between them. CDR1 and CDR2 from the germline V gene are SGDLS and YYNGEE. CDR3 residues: CASSVTLRGGNTIYF. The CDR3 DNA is TGTGCCAGCAGCGTAACCCTTAGGGGGGGGAACACCATATATTTT.

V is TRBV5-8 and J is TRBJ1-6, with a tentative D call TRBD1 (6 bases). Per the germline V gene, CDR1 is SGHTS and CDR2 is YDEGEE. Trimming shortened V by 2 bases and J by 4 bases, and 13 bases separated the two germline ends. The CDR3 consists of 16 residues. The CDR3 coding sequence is TGTGCCAGCAGCTTCAGGGGTTCGGTGTATAATTCACCCCTCCACTTT. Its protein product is CASSFRGSVYNSPLHF.

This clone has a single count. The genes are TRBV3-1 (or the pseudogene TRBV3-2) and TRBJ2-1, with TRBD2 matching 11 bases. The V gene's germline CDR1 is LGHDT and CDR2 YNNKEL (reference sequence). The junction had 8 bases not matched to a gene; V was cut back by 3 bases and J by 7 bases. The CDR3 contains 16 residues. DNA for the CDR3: TGTGCCAGCAGCCAGCTACTCGGGACTAGCGGTAATGAGCAGTTCTTC. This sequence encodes CASSQLLGTSGNEQFF.

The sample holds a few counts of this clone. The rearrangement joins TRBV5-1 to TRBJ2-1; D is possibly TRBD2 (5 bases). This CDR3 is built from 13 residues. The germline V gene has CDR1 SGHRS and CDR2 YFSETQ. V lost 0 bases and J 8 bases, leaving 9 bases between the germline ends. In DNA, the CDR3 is TGCGCCAGCAGCTTGGCGCTAGCCGATGAGCAGTTCTTC. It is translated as CASSLALADEQFF.

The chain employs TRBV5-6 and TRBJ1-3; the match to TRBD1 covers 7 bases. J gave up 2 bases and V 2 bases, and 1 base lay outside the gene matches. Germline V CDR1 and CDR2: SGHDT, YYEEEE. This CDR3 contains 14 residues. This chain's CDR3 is CASSFRGPGNTIYF. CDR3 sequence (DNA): TGTGCCAGCAGCTTTAGGGGGCCTGGAAACACCATATATTTT.

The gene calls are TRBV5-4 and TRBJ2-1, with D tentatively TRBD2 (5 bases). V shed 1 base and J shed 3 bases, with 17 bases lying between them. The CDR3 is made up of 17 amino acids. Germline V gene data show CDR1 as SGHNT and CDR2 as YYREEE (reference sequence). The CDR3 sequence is CASSLPSRRAGYNEQFF. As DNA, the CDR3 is TGTGCCAGCAGCTTGCCTAGCCGCCGCGCAGGCTACAATGAGCAGTTCTTC.

The CDR3 DNA sequence: TGCGCCAGCAGCTTGGGCGACAGTCTCCCTACGATCCAGTACTTC. Translation: CASSLGDSLPTIQYF. The gene calls are TRBV5-1 and TRBJ2-7; TRBD1 is a possible D gene (5 bases). CDR1 and CDR2 (germline): SGHRS, YFSETQ. This CDR3 has 15 amino acids. V lost 0 bases and J lost 10, with 20 bases in between.

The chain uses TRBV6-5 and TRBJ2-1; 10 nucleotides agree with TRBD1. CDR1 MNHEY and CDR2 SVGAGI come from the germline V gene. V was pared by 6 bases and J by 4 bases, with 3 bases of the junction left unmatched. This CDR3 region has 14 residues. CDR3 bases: TGTGCCAGCAGCCGGGACAGGGGATACAATGAGCAGTTCTTC. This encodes CASSRDRGYNEQFF.

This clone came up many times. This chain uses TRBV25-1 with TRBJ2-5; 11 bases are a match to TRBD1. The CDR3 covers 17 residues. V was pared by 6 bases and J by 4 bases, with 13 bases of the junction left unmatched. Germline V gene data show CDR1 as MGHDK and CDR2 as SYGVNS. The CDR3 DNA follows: TGTGCCAGCAGCCTGGCCGGACAGGGGGCGGGAGGAGAGACCCAGTACTTC. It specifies CASSLAGQGAGGETQYF.

As DNA, the CDR3 is TGTGCCACCAGTGACCCGACAGGGGGGGACTATGGCTACACCTTC. It encodes CATSDPTGGDYGYTF. This chain connects TRBV24-1 to TRBJ1-2, with 9 bases lining up with TRBD1. Germline loops: CDR1 KGHDR, CDR2 SFDVKD. J was trimmed by 3 bases and V by 4 bases; bases with no gene match: 5. The CDR3 extends over 15 amino acids.

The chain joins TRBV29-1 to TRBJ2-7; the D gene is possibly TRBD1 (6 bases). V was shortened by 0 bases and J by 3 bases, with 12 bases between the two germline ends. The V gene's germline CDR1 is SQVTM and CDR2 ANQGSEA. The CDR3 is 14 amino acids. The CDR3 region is CSVEDPDRNYEQYF. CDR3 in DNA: TGCAGCGTTGAAGATCCGGACAGAAACTACGAGCAGTACTTC.

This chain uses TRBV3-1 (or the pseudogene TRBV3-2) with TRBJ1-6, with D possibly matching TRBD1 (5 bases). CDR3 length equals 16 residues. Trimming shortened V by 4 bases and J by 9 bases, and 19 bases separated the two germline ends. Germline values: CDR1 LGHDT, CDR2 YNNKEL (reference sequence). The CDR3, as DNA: TGTGCCAGCAGCCCCCCGCAGACAGTCATCCGTTCACCCCTCCACTTT. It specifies CASSPPQTVIRSPLHF.

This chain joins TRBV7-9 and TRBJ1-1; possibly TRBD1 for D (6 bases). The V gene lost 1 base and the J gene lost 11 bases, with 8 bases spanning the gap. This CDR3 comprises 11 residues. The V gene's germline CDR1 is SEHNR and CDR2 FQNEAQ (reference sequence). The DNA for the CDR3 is TGTGCCAGCAGCTTAGGACAGGTTGCTTTCTTT. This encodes CASSLGQVAFF.

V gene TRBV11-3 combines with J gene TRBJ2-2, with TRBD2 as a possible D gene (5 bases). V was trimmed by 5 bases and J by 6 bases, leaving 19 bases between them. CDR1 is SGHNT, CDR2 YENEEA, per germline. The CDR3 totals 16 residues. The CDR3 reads CASSPNGVGKAGELFF. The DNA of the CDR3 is TGTGCCAGCAGCCCTAACGGGGTAGGAAAAGCCGGGGAGCTGTTTTTT.

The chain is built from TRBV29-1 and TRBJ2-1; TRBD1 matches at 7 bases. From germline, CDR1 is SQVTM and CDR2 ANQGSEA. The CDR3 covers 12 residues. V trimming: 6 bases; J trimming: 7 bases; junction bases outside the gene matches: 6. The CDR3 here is CSVLQGTNEQFF. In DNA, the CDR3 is TGCAGCGTCCTACAGGGGACGAATGAGCAGTTCTTC.

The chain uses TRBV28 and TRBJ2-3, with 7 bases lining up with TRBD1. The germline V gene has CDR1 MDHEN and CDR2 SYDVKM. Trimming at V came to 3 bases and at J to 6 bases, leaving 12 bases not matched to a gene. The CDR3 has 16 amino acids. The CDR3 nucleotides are TGTGCCAGCAGTTTCATCGGGACAGCAAAAGGGGATACGCAGTATTTT. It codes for CASSFIGTAKGDTQYF.

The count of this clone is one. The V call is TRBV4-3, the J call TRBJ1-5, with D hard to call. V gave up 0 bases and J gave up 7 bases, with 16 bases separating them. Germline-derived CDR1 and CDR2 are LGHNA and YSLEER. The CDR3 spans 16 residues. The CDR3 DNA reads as TGCGCCAGCAGCCAAGATGTAGATAGGAGGGCCCAGCCCCAGCATTTT. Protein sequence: CASSQDVDRRAQPQHF.